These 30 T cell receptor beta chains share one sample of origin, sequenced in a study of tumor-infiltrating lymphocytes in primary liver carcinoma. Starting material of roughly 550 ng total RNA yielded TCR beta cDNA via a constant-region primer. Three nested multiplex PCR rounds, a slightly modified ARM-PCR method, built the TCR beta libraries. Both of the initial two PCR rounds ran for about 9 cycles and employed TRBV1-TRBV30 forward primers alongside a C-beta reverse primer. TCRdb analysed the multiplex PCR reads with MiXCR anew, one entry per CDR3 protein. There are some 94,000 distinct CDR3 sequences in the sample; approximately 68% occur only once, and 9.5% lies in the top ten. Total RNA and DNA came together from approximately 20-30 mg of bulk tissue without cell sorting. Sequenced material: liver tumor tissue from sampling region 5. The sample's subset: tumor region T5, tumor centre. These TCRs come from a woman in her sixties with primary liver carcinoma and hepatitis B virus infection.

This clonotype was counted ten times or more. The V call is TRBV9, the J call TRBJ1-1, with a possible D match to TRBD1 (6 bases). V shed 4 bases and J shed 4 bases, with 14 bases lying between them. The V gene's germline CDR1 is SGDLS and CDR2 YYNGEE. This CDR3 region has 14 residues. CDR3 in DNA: TGTGCCAGCAGCACCCGGGACACTCGCACTGAAGCTTTCTTT. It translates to CASSTRDTRTEAFF.

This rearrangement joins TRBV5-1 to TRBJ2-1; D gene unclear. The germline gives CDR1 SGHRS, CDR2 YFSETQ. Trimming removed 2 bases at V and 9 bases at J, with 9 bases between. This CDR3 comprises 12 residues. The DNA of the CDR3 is TGCGCCAGCAGCTTTGACGATGGTGAGCAGTTCTTC. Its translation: CASSFDDGEQFF.

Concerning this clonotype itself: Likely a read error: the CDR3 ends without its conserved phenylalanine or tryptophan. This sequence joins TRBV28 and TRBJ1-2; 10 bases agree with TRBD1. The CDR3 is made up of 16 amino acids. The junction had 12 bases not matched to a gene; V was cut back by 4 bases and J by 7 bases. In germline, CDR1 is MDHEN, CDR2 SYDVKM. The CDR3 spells CASSSRRDRGSGGYTS. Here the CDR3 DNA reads TGTGCCAGCAGTTCCCGGCGGGACAGGGGATCGGGTGGCTACACCTCC.

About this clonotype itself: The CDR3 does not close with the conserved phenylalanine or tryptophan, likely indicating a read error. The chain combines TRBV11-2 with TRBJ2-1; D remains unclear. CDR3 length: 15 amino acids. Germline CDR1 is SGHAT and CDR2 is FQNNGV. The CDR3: CASSIESVSVSEQFS. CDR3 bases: TGTGCCAGCAGCATAGAGAGCGTGAGTGTGAGTGAGCAGTTCTCC.

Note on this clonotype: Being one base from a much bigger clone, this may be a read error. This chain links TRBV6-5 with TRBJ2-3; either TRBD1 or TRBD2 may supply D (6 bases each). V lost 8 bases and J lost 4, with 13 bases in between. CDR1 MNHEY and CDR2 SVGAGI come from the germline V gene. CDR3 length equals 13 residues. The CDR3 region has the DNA TGTGCCAGCGGGGACGGGGGCCCAGATACGCAGTATTTT. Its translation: CASGDGGPDTQYF.

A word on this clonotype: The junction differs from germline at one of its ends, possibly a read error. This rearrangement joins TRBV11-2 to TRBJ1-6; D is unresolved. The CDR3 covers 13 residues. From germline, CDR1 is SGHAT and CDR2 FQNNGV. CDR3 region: CACSFIMNSRLHF. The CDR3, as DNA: TGTGCCTGCAGCTTTATAATGAATTCACGCCTCCACTTT.

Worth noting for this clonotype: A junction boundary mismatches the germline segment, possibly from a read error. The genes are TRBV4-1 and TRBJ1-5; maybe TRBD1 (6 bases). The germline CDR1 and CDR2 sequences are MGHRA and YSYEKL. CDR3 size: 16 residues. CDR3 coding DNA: TGCGTCAGCAGCCGAATAGGGGGGAAGTCCAATCAGCCCCAGCATTTT. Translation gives CVSSRIGGKSNQPQHF.

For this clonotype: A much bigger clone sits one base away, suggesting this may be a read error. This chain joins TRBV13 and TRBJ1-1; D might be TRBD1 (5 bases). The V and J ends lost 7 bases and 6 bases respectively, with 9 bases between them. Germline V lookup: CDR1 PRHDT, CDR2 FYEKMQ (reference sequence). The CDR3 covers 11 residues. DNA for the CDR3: TGTGCCAGCAACTCCAGGGCTGAAGCTTTCTTT. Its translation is CASNSRAEAFF.

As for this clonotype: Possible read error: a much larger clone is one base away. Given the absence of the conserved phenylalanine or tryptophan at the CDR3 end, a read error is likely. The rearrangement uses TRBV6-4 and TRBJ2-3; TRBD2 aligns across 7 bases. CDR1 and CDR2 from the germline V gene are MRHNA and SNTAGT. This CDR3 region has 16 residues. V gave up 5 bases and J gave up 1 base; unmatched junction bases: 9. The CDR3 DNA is TGTGCCAGCAGTCCAAGCGGGGCTGGGGGCACAGATACGCAGTATCTT. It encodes CASSPSGAGGTDTQYL.

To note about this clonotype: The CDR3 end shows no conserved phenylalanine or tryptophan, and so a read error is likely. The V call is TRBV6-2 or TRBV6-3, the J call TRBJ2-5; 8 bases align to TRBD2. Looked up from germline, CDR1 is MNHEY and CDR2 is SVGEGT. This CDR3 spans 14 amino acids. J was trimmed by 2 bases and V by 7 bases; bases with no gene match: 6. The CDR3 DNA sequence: TGTGCCAGCACTCGGACTAGCAGTCAAGAGACCCAGTACTTA. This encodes CASTRTSSQETQYL.

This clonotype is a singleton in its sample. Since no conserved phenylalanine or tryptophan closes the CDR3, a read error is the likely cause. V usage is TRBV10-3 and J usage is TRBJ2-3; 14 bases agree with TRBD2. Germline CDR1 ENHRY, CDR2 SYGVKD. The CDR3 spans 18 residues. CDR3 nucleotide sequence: TGTGTCAAGACCGGGACTAGCGGGAGCGGTATTAGCACAGATACGCAGTATTCT. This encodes CVKTGTSGSGISTDTQYS.

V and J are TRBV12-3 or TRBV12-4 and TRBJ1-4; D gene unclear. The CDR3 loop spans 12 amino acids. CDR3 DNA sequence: TGTGTCAACAGTTTCGGGGTTGAAAAACTGTTTTTT. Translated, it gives CVNSFGVEKLFF.

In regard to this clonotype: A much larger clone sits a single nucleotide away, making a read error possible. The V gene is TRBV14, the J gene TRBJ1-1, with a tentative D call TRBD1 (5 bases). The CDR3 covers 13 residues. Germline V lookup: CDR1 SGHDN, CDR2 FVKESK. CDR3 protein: CASCQVRGTEAFF. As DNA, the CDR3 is TGTGCCAGCTGCCAAGTACGGGGGACTGAAGCTTTCTTT.

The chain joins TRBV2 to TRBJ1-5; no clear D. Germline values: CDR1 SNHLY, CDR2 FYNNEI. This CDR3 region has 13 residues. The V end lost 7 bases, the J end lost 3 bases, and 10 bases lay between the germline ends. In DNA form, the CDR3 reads TGTGCCAGCATGGCTGGTCCCAATCAGCCCCAGCATTTT. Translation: CASMAGPNQPQHF. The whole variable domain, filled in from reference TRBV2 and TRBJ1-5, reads EPEVTQTPSHQVTQMGQEVILRCVPISNHLYFYWYRQILGQKVEFLVSFYNNEISEKSEIFDDQFSVERPDGSNFTLKIRSTKLEDSAMYFCASMAGPNQPQHFGDGTRLSIL.

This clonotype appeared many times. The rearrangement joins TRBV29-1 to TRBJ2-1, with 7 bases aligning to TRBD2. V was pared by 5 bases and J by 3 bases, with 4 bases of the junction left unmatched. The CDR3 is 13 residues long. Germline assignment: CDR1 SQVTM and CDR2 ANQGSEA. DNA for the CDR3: TGCAGCGTTAAGCGGGATCGCTACAATGAGCAGTTCTTC. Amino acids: CSVKRDRYNEQFF.

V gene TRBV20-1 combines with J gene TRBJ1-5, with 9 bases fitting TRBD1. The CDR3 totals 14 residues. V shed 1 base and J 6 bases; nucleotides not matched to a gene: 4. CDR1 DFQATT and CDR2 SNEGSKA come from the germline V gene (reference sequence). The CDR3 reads CSARGQGGIQPQHF. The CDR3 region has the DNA TGCAGTGCTAGAGGACAGGGGGGAATTCAGCCCCAGCATTTT.

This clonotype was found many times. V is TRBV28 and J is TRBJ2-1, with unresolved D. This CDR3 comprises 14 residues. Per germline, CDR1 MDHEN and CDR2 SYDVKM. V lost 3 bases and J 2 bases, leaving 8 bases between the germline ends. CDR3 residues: CASSFRRTYNEQFF. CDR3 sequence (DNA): TGTGCCAGCAGTTTCAGGCGAACCTACAATGAGCAGTTCTTC.

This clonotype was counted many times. The CDR3 is CASIKDIGGETQYF. Written as DNA, the CDR3 is TGCGCCAGCATCAAAGACATTGGCGGAGAGACCCAGTACTTC. The chain uses TRBV5-1 and TRBJ2-5; D is unclear. The CDR3 spans 14 residues. The V gene's germline CDR1 is SGHRS and CDR2 YFSETQ. Trimming shortened V by 6 bases and J by 4 bases, and 16 bases separated the two germline ends.

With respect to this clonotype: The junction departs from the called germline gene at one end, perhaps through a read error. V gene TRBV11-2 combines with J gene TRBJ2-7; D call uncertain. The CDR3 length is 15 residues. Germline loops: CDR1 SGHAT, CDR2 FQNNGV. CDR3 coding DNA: TGTACCAGCAACTTAGGCCCTCTTGAATCCTACGAGCAGTACTTC. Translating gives CTSNLGPLESYEQYF.

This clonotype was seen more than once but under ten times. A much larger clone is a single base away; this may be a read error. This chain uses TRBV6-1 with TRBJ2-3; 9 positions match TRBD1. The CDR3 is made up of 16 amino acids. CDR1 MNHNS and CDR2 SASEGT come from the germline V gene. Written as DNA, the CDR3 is TGTGCCAGCAGTCCCCACTACAGGGGGCGGACAGATATGCAGTATTTT. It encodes CASSPHYRGRTDMQYF.

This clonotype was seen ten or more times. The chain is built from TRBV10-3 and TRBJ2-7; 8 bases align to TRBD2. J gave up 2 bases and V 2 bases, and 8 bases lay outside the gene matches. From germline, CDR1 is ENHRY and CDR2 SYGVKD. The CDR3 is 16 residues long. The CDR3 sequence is CAISEGGGAGAYEQYF. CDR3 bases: TGTGCCATCAGTGAGGGGGGGGGAGCGGGAGCCTACGAGCAGTACTTC.

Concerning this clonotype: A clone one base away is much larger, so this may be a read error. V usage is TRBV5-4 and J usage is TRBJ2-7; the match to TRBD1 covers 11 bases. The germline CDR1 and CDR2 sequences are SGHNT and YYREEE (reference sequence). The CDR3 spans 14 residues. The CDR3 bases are TGTCCCAGCAGCAGGACAGGGGGCGTTGACGAGCAGTACTTC. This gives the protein CPSSRTGGVDEQYF.

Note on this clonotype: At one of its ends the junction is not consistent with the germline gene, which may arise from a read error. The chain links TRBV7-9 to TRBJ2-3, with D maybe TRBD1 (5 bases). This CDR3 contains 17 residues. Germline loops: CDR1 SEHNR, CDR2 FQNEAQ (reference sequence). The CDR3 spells CACSLQVRIGATDTQYF. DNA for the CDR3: TGTGCCTGCAGCTTACAAGTTAGGATAGGGGCAACAGATACGCAGTATTTT.

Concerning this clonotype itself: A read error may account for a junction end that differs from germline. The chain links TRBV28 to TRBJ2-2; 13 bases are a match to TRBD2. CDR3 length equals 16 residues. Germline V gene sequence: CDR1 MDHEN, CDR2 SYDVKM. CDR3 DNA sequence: TGTGCCAGCAGTGAACTAGCGGGAGGGCGGACCGGGAAGCTGTTTTTT. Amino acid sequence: CASSELAGGRTGKLFF.

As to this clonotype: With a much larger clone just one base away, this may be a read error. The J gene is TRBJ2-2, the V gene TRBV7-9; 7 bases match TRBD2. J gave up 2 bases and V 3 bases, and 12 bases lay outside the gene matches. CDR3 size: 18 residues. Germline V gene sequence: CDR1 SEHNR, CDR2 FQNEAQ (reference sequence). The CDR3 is CASSFSLAEVENTGELFF. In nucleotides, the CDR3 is TGTGCCAGCAGCTTTTCCCTAGCGGAAGTTGAAAACACCGGGGAGCTGTTTTTT.

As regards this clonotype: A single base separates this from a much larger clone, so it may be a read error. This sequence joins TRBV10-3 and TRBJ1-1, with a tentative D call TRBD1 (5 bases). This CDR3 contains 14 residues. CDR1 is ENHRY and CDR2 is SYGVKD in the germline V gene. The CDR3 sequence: CVISDRQLNTEAFF. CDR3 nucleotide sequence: TGTGTCATCAGTGATCGACAGTTGAACACTGAAGCTTTCTTT.

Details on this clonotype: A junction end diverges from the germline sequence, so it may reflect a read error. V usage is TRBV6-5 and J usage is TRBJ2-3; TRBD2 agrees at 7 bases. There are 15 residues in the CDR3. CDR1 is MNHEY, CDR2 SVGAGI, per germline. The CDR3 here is CASSHRAGTTDTQYF. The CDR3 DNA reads TGTGCCAGCAGTCACCGAGCGGGGACCACAGATACGCAATATTTT.

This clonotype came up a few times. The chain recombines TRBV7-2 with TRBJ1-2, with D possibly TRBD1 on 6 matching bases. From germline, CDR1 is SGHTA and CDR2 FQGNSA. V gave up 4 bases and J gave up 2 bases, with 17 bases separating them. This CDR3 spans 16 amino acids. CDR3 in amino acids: CASSSSPGAWNYGYTF. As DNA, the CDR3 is TGTGCCAGCAGCTCTAGTCCGGGGGCTTGGAACTATGGCTACACCTTC.

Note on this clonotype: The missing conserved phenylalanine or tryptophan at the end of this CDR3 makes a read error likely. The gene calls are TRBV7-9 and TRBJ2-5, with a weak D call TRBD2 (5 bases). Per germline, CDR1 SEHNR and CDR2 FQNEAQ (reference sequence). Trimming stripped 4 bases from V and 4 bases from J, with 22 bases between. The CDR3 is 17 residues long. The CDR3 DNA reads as TGTGCCAGCAGCTCCCCGATAAATAGTGAGGGAGTAGAGACCCAGTACTCC. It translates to CASSSPINSEGVETQYS.

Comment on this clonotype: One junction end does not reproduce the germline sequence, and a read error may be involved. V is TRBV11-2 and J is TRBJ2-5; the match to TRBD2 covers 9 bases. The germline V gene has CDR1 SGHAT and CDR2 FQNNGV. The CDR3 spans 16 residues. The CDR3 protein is CASSYSRSSGGETQYF. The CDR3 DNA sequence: TGTGCCAGCAGCTACTCCCGTAGTAGCGGGGGAGAGACTCAGTACTTC. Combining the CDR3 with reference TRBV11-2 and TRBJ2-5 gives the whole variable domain EAGVAQSPRYKIIEKRQSVAFWCNPISGHATLYWYQQILGQGPKLLIQFQNNGVVDDSQLPKDRFSAERLKGVDSTLKIQPAKLEDSAVYLCASSYSRSSGGETQYFGPGTRLLVL.